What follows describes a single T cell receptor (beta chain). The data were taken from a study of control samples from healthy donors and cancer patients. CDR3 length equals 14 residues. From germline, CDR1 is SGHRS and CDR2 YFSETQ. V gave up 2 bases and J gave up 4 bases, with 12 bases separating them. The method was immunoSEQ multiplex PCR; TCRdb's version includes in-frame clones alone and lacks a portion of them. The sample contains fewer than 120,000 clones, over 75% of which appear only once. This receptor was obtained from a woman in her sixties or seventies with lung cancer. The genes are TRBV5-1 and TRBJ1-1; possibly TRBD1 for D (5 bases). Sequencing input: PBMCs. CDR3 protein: CASSFGAGGTEAFF. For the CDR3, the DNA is TGCGCCAGCAGCTTCGGGGCCGGGGGCACTGAAGCTTTCTTT.